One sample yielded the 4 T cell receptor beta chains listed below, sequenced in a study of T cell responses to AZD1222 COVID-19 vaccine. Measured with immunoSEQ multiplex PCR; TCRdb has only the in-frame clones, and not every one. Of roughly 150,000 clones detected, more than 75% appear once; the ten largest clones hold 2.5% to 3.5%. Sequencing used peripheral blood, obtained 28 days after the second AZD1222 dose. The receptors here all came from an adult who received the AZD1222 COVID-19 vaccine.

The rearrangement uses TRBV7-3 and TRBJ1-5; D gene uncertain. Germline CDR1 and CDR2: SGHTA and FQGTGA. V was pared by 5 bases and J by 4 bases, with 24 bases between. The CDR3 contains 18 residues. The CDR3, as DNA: TGTGCCAGCAGCCCCTCAGTTGGCTGCTCCGTGGGGAATCAGCCCCAGCATTTT. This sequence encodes CASSPSVGCSVGNQPQHF.

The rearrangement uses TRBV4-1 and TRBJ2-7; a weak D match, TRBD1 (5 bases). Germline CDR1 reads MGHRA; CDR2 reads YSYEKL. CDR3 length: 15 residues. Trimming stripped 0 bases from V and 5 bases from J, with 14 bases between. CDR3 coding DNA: TGCGCCAGCAGCCAAGAACCCCAGGGTCCCGACGAGCAGTACTTC. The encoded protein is CASSQEPQGPDEQYF.

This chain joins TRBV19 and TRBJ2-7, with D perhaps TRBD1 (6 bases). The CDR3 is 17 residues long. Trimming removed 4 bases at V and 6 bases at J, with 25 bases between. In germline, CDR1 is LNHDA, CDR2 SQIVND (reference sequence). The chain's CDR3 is CASSSPRGPGVPSEQYF. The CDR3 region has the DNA TGTGCCAGTAGTAGCCCCCGAGGCCCAGGGGTCCCTAGCGAGCAGTACTTC. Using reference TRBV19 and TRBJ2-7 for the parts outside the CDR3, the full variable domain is DGGITQSPKYLFRKEGQNVTLSCEQNLNHDAMYWYRQDPGQGLRLIYYSQIVNDFQKGDIAEGYSVSREKKESFPLTVTSAQKNPTAFYLCASSSPRGPGVPSEQYFGPGTRLTVT.

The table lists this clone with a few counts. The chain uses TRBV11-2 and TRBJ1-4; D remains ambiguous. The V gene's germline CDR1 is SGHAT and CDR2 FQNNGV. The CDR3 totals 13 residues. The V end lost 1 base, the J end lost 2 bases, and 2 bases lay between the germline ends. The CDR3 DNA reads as TGTGCCAGCAGCTTAGGGACTAATGAAAAACTGTTTTTT. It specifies CASSLGTNEKLFF.